A single sample is the source of the 23 T cell receptor beta chains below, sequenced in a study of human T cells and chemical hapten exposure. TCRdb used MiXCR to reprocess the RACE reads, holding one entry per CDR3 protein. This table holds 350,000 to 400,000 distinct CDR3 sequences, roughly 5.3% found once. Time point given: pre-sensitization, week 0. Treatment here: therapeutic diphenylcyclopropenone sensitization with weekly scalp DPC. This specimen was whole blood, taken in connection with sensitization to the hapten diphenylcyclopropenone (DPC). The source is a woman between 45 and 60 years old with alopecia areata. Some clones in this sample may be carry-over from other donors' samples.

The genes are TRBV5-6 and TRBJ2-2, with D maybe TRBD1 (6 bases). CDR3 length: 16 residues. CDR1 is SGHDT, CDR2 YYEEEE, per germline. V shed 0 bases and J shed 5 bases, with 14 bases lying between them. The DNA of the CDR3 is TGTGCCAGCAGCTTGGCAACAGGGTGGGGGACCGGGGAGCTGTTTTTT. It yields the protein CASSLATGWGTGELFF.

There are many counts of this clonotype. The rearrangement links TRBV6-1 to TRBJ2-3; D is unresolved. Trimming shortened V by 7 bases and J by 1 base, and 15 bases separated the two germline ends. The germline V gene encodes CDR1 MNHNS and CDR2 SASEGT. This CDR3 is 15 amino acids long. The CDR3 protein is CASTSPGRGTDTQYF. The CDR3 coding sequence is TGTGCCAGCACCTCCCCTGGGCGAGGCACAGATACGCAGTATTTT.

This clonotype was seen repeatedly, ten times or more. The gene calls are TRBV10-3 and TRBJ2-3; tentative D call: TRBD2 (5 bases). The CDR3 is 16 amino acids. From germline, CDR1 is ENHRY and CDR2 SYGVKD. V lost 0 bases and J lost 2, with 12 bases in between. This CDR3 is CAISESNAGYTDTQYF. CDR3 nucleotide sequence: TGTGCCATCAGTGAGTCGAACGCGGGTTACACAGATACGCAGTATTTT.

CDR3 amino acids: CASSFEGTSMANPQYF. The CDR3 DNA is TGTGCCAGCAGCTTTGAAGGGACATCGATGGCGAATCCTCAGTACTTC. This chain uses TRBV11-2 with TRBJ2-5; weak D call: TRBD1 (6 bases). Germline V lookup: CDR1 SGHAT, CDR2 FQNNGV. The V gene lost 3 bases and the J gene lost 11 bases, with 25 bases spanning the gap. The CDR3 is 16 residues long.

The CDR3: CASSPTSGGTSTDTQYF. The CDR3 DNA follows: TGTGCCAGCAGTCCTACTAGCGGGGGTACTAGCACAGATACGCAGTATTTT. This chain connects TRBV12-3 or TRBV12-4 to TRBJ2-3, with 11 bases that match TRBD2. The CDR3 has 17 residues. V shed 5 bases, J shed 0 bases, and the junction held 7 bases outside the gene matches.

V usage is TRBV3-1 and J usage is TRBJ1-2; TRBD1 matches at 8 bases. The CDR3 is 14 residues long. The junction had 4 bases not matched to a gene; V was cut back by 1 base and J by 6 bases. From germline, CDR1 is LGHDT and CDR2 YNNKEL (reference sequence). Here the CDR3 DNA reads TGTGCCAGCAGCCAAGTGGACAGGGAAGATGGCTACACCTTC. Translation: CASSQVDREDGYTF.

This clonotype was counted many times. The junction does not match germline at one end; this may be a read error. The chain joins TRBV20-1 to TRBJ2-4; 7 nucleotides match TRBD2. The germline V gene has CDR1 DFQATT and CDR2 SNEGSKA (reference sequence). The CDR3 is 14 residues long. In DNA, the CDR3 is TGCAGTGCTGGAGAGACTAGCATGAGAAACATTCAGTACTTC. It yields the protein CSAGETSMRNIQYF.

The chain employs TRBV2 and TRBJ2-1; D unclear. The CDR3 runs 16 residues. The germline V and J ends were trimmed by 3 bases and 3 bases, with 15 bases remaining between them. The V gene's germline CDR1 is SNHLY and CDR2 FYNNEI. The CDR3 is CASSEVAARHYNEQFF. CDR3 nucleotide sequence: TGTGCCAGCAGTGAGGTCGCGGCACGCCACTACAATGAGCAGTTCTTC.

The sample holds a few counts of this clonotype. The V gene is TRBV7-2, the J gene TRBJ2-1, with D tentatively TRBD1 or TRBD2 (5 bases each). The CDR3 spans 15 residues. V was clipped by 4 bases and J by 4 bases, with 14 bases between them. Germline V gene lookup returns CDR1 SGHTA and CDR2 FQGNSA. Here the CDR3 DNA reads TGTGCCAGCAGCTCGGGACCAGACGGGTACAATGAGCAGTTCTTC. The encoded protein is CASSSGPDGYNEQFF.

This clonotype was detected ten times or more. The V and J genes are TRBV7-2 and TRBJ2-3, with 8 bases matching TRBD2. The CDR3 covers 16 residues. Germline CDR1 reads SGHTA; CDR2 reads FQGNSA. Unmatched junction bases numbered 8, after V lost 3 bases and J lost 3 bases. CDR3 region: CASSLIRIAGTDTQYF. CDR3 nucleotide sequence: TGTGCCAGCAGCTTGATTAGAATAGCGGGGACAGATACGCAGTATTTT. Full variable domain (outside the CDR3, taken from reference TRBV7-2 and TRBJ2-3): GAGVSQSPSNKVTEKGKDVELRCDPISGHTALYWYRQSLGQGLEFLIYFQGNSAPDKSGLPSDRFSAERTGGSVSTLTIQRTQQEDSAVYLCASSLIRIAGTDTQYFGPGTRLTVL.

This clonotype appeared a few times. The J gene is TRBJ1-5, the V gene TRBV3-1, with D tentatively TRBD1 (5 bases). Germline V gives CDR1 LGHDT, CDR2 YNNKEL (reference sequence). This CDR3 has 13 amino acids. The V and J ends lost 1 base and 6 bases respectively, with 7 bases between them. CDR3 DNA sequence: TGTGCCAGCAGCCAAGGTGGGGGTCAGCCCCAGCATTTT. As protein: CASSQGGGQPQHF.

This clonotype occurred a few times. This sequence joins TRBV7-2 and TRBJ2-7; D perhaps matches TRBD2 (6 bases). Trimming pared 1 base from V and 7 bases from J, leaving 14 bases between. The CDR3 is 14 amino acids. Germline V gene data show CDR1 as SGHTA and CDR2 as FQGNSA. The CDR3 sequence: CASSLEGLLGEQYF. CDR3 nucleotides: TGTGCCAGCAGCTTAGAGGGACTCCTTGGGGAGCAGTACTTC.

The chain is built from TRBV6-5 and TRBJ2-3, with D maybe TRBD2 (6 bases). V shed 0 bases and J shed 4 bases, with 11 bases lying between them. The CDR3 contains 15 residues. Germline values: CDR1 MNHEY, CDR2 SVGAGI. CDR3 DNA: TGTGCCAGCAGTTACTCTCGGGAGCGGGCAGATACGCAGTATTTT. It codes for CASSYSRERADTQYF.

This clonotype was counted many times. The V call is TRBV6-2 or TRBV6-3, the J call TRBJ2-7; D might be TRBD2 (6 bases). CDR3 length equals 15 residues. V gave up 2 bases and J gave up 2 bases, with 13 bases separating them. Germline V gene lookup returns CDR1 MNHEY and CDR2 SVGEGT. Written as DNA, the CDR3 is TGTGCCAGCAGTTACCCTCGGGGGTTTGCCTACGAGCAGTACTTC. It codes for CASSYPRGFAYEQYF.

The sample holds a few counts of this clonotype. The chain is built from TRBV27 and TRBJ2-3, with D perhaps assigned TRBD1 or TRBD2 (5 bases each). CDR3 length: 15 amino acids. CDR1 and CDR2 from the germline V gene are MNHEY and SMNVEV (reference sequence). V lost 2 bases to trimming and J lost 2 bases, with 11 bases between them. CDR3 DNA: TGTGCCAGCAGTTTAAGGGACGATTACACAGATACGCAGTATTTT. This codes for CASSLRDDYTDTQYF.

The table lists this clonotype with many counts. The V gene is TRBV7-8, the J gene TRBJ2-7, with 10 bases matching TRBD2. Germline lookup yields CDR1 SGHVS and CDR2 FQNEAQ. This CDR3 is 17 amino acids long. The trim removed 1 base at V and 2 bases at J, leaving 8 bases unmatched. The CDR3 DNA reads TGTGCCAGCAGCTTAGTTGGGACAGCGGGGGGGCCCTACGAGCAGTACTTC. This gives the protein CASSLVGTAGGPYEQYF.

This clonotype was counted only a few times. The chain links TRBV6-5 to TRBJ1-3, with D unresolved. V dropped 4 bases and J dropped 5 bases, with 15 bases sitting between them. Germline V gene data show CDR1 as MNHEY and CDR2 as SVGAGI. The CDR3 loop spans 15 amino acids. The CDR3 DNA reads TGTGCCAGCAGTTCCCGACGACCTGTTAGAAACACCATATATTTT. It specifies CASSSRRPVRNTIYF.

This chain joins TRBV19 and TRBJ2-3, with TRBD1 matching 7 bases. Trimming removed 4 bases from V and 2 bases from J; junction bases left unmatched: 9. Germline CDR1 and CDR2: LNHDA and SQIVND (reference sequence). CDR3 length equals 16 residues. The CDR3 sequence is CASSTRGQRFTDTQYF. The CDR3 nucleotides are TGTGCCAGTAGTACTAGGGGACAGAGATTCACAGATACGCAGTATTTT.

This clonotype was detected a few times. This rearrangement joins TRBV6-2 or TRBV6-3 to TRBJ1-5, with D possibly being TRBD1 (6 bases). V was clipped by 2 bases and J by 2 bases, with 13 bases between them. This CDR3 has 16 residues. Germline assignment: CDR1 MNHEY and CDR2 SVGEGT. CDR3 nucleotide sequence: TGTGCCAGCAGTTACGAATGGGCAGGGGGCAATCAGCCCCAGCATTTT. It yields the protein CASSYEWAGGNQPQHF.

There are many counts of this clonotype. V gene TRBV28 combines with J gene TRBJ1-5; no clear D. Germline CDR1 MDHEN, CDR2 SYDVKM. V shed 5 bases and J shed 0 bases, with 11 bases lying between them. The CDR3 sequence is 15 residues long. The chain's CDR3 is CASSILQSSNQPQHF. CDR3 nucleotides: TGTGCCAGCAGTATACTCCAGAGTAGCAATCAGCCCCAGCATTTT.

The chain links TRBV12-3 or TRBV12-4 to TRBJ1-2; 7 nucleotides agree with TRBD1. CDR3 length: 13 residues. V lost 5 bases, J lost 2 bases, and 2 bases stayed unmatched. The CDR3 is CASSGTVNYGYTF. The CDR3 nucleotides read TGTGCCAGCAGTGGGACAGTCAACTATGGCTACACCTTC.

This clonotype was seen ten or more times. The V and J genes are TRBV29-1 and TRBJ1-4, with 7 bases matching TRBD1. From germline, CDR1 is SQVTM and CDR2 ANQGSEA. This CDR3 region has 13 residues. The V and J ends lost 5 bases and 8 bases, in that order; junction bases with no gene match: 8. The CDR3, as DNA: TGCAGCGTTCGGACAGGCTCGGGGGAAAAACTGTTTTTT. Protein product: CSVRTGSGEKLFF.

This clonotype was picked up many times. The chain's CDR3 is CASTLSGGGRHTGELFF. CDR3 bases: TGTGCCAGCACCCTAAGTGGGGGGGGCCGCCACACCGGGGAGCTGTTTTTT. The rearrangement joins TRBV6-6 to TRBJ2-2, with TRBD2 as a possible D gene (7 bases). The CDR3 is 17 residues long. Germline V gene data show CDR1 as MNHNY and CDR2 as SVGAGI (reference sequence). Trimming took off 7 bases at V and 3 bases at J, with 21 bases between the two ends.